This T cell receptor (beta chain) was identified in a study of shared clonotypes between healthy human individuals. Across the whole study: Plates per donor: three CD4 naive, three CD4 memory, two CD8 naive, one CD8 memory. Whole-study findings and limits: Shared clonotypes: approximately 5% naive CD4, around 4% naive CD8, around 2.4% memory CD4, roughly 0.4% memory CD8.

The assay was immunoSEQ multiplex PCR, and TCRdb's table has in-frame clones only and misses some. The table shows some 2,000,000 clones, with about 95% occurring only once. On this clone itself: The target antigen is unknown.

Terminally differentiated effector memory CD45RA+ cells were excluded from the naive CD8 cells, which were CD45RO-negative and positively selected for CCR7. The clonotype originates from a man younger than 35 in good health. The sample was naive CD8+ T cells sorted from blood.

CDR3 DNA: TGTGCCAGCAGCGAAGGTAGCAACACCGGGGAGCTGTTTTTT. Encoded protein: CASSEGSNTGELFF. The rearrangement joins TRBV9 to TRBJ2-2; D not resolved. V shed 3 bases and J shed 2 bases, with 8 bases lying between them. Germline assignment: CDR1 SGDLS and CDR2 YYNGEE. This CDR3 is built from 14 residues. Variable domain in full (rest from reference TRBV9 and TRBJ2-2): DSGVTQTPKHLITATGQRVTLRCSPRSGDLSVYWYQQSLDQGLQFLIQYYNGEERAKGNILERFSAQQFPDLHSELNLSSLELGDSALYFCASSEGSNTGELFFGEGSRLTVL.